These 8 T cell receptor beta chains were all obtained from the same sample, sequenced in a study of blood T cell repertoires in COVID-19. TCRdb's table, derived via immunoSEQ multiplex PCR, lists solely in-frame clones and lacks some. The table has more than 35,000 clones, 75% to 85% seen once. The sequencing sample was made of peripheral blood. The receptors were sampled from a man between 65 and 80 years old with acute or convalescent COVID-19.

The chain uses TRBV5-4 and TRBJ2-5; 7 nucleotides line up with TRBD2. The length of the CDR3 is 14 residues. CDR1 SGHNT and CDR2 YYREEE come from the germline V gene (reference sequence). Trimming cost V 2 bases and J 7 bases; bases outside gene matches: 8. CDR3 nucleotides: TGTGCCAGCAGCTTTGTGGGAGGGCTCGGGACCCAGTACTTC. Translation: CASSFVGGLGTQYF.

V and J are TRBV9 and TRBJ2-2, with 7 bases that match TRBD2. The length of the CDR3 is 14 residues. The germline gives CDR1 SGDLS, CDR2 YYNGEE. V dropped 5 bases and J dropped 3; count of bases not matched to a gene: 4. CDR3 loop: CASSGEGDTGELFF. The DNA for the CDR3 is TGTGCCAGCAGTGGGGAGGGAGACACCGGGGAGCTGTTTTTT.

V is TRBV11-3 and J is TRBJ2-1; 7 positions match TRBD2. Germline CDR1 reads SGHNT; CDR2 reads YENEEA. J was trimmed by 4 bases and V by 3 bases; bases with no gene match: 3. This CDR3 comprises 14 residues. CDR3 nucleotide sequence: TGTGCCAGCAGCTTCACTAGCGTTTACAATGAGCAGTTCTTC. Its protein product is CASSFTSVYNEQFF. Full variable domain (missing parts from reference TRBV11-3 and TRBJ2-1): EAGVVQSPRYKIIEKKQPVAFWCNPISGHNTLYWYLQNLGQGPELLIRYENEEAVDDSQLPKDRFSAERLKGVDSTLKIQPAELGDSAVYLCASSFTSVYNEQFFGPGTRLTVL.

This clone appeared a few times. V is TRBV5-8 and J is TRBJ2-7, with 12 bases aligning to TRBD1. The CDR3 is 16 residues long. The V gene end was trimmed by 4 bases and the J gene end by 6 bases; junction bases not matched to a gene: 11. Germline CDR1 is SGHTS and CDR2 is YDEGEE. The CDR3 protein is CASSRGQGAPSSEQYF. DNA of the CDR3: TGTGCCAGCAGCAGGGGACAGGGGGCACCATCGTCCGAGCAGTACTTC.

This clone was found a few times. CDR3 region: CASSLDASGRLRYNEQFF. The CDR3 nucleotides read TGTGCCAGCAGCTTAGATGCTAGCGGGAGGCTACGTTATAATGAGCAGTTCTTC. This chain joins TRBV11-2 and TRBJ2-1; TRBD2 matches at 11 bases. Trimming removed 0 bases from V and 7 bases from J; junction bases left unmatched: 11. The CDR3 is made up of 18 amino acids. The germline V gene encodes CDR1 SGHAT and CDR2 FQNNGV.

The chain combines TRBV27 with TRBJ1-6; tentative D call: TRBD1 (6 bases). The CDR3 has 16 residues. The germline gives CDR1 MNHEY, CDR2 SMNVEV (reference sequence). The ends were cut back, 7 bases at V and 5 bases at J, with 18 bases in the middle. The CDR3, as DNA: TGTGCCAGCAACCTCCGGGCAGGGGCAAATAATTCACCCCTCCACTTT. Amino acid sequence: CASNLRAGANNSPLHF.

The chain combines TRBV7-9 with TRBJ1-2; no reliable D call. The CDR3 extends over 14 amino acids. The germline CDR1 and CDR2 sequences are SEHNR and FQNEAQ (reference sequence). V dropped 5 bases and J dropped 7 bases, with 17 bases sitting between them. The CDR3 nucleotides read TGTGCCAGCAGCCCGGAAACAACAGTCGGTGGCTACACCTTC. Translation: CASSPETTVGGYTF.

The chain links TRBV12-3 or TRBV12-4 to TRBJ1-4, with TRBD1 as a possible D gene (5 bases). The V and J ends lost 3 bases and 7 bases respectively, with 9 bases between them. The CDR3 runs to 13 residues. CDR3 coding DNA: TGTGCCAGCAGTTTTTCGGGGGGTGAAAAACTGTTTTTT. It is translated as CASSFSGGEKLFF.